This TCR beta chain was retrieved from a study of T cells after posttransplantation cyclophosphamide. Sequencing used immunoSEQ multiplex PCR; TCRdb keeps in-frame clones, though not all of them. This table holds roughly 30,000 clones, approximately 90% found once. V gave up 4 bases and J gave up 5 bases, with 15 bases separating them. Germline V CDR1 and CDR2: SEHNR, FQNEAQ (reference sequence). CDR3 length: 14 residues. Sequenced: PBMCs. This receptor was taken from a woman in her 40s with a blood cancer, CMV-positive, and with a related stem cell donor. The chain uses TRBV7-9 and TRBJ2-7, with D tentatively TRBD1 (5 bases). The CDR3 protein is CASSSTGYLDEQYF. DNA of the CDR3: TGTGCCAGCAGCTCTACAGGATACCTAGACGAGCAGTACTTC.